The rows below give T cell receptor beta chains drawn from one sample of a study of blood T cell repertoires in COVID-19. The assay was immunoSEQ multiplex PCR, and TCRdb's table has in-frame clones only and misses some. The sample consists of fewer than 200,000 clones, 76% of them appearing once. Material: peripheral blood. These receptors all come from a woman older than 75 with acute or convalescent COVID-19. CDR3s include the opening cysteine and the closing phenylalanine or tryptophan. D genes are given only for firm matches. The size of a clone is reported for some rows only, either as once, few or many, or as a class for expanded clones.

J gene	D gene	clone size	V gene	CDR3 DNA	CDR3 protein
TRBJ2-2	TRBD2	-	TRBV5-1	TGCGCCAGCAGCCCCTCGAGCGGGGGGGGTACCGGGGAGCTGTTTTTT	CASSPSSGGGTGELFF
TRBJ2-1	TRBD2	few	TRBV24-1	TGTGCCACCAGTGATTCTAGCGGGGGGGCTTATGAGCAGTTCTTC	CATSDSSGGAYEQFF
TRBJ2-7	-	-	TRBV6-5	TGTGCCAGCAGTACCGACCTCCCTCTAGCCTACGAGCAGTACTTC	CASSTDLPLAYEQYF
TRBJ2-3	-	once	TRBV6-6	TGTGCCAGCAGCCGGGACTCCACAGATACGCAGTATTTT	CASSRDSTDTQYF
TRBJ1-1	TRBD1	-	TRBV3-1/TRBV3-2	TGTGCCAGCAGCTACGGGACAGCCAACACTGAAGCTTTCTTT	CASSYGTANTEAFF
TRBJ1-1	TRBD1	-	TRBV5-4	TGTGCCAGCAGCTTGGGGGGACAGGGGTCGTCTGAAGCTTTCTTT	CASSLGGQGSSEAFF
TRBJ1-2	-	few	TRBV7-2	TGTGCCAGCAGCTCCCAGGGTGGGGCTAACTATGGCTACACCTTC	CASSSQGGANYGYTF
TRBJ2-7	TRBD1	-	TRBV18	TGTGCCAGCTCACCGACCCGCCCCGGGACAGGGCAGTACGAGCAGTACTTC	CASSPTRPGTGQYEQYF
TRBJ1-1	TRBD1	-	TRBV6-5	TGTGCCAGCAGTTACGCGGGACAGGCCGGGGGCACTGAAGCTTTCTTT	CASSYAGQAGGTEAFF
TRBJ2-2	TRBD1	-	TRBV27	TGTGCCAGCAGTAAAGCCGGGACAGGGGGCTACGGGGAGCTGTTTTTT	CASSKAGTGGYGELFF
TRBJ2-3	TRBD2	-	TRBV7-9	TGTGCCAGCACCGAAGACGGACTAGCGGCCACAGATACGCAGTATTTT	CASTEDGLAATDTQYF
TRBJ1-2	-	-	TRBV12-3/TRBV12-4	TGTGCCAGCAGCCCACAACCCAACTATGGCTACACCTTC	CASSPQPNYGYTF
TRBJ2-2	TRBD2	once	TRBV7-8	TGTGCCAGCAGTATACTAGCGGGAGGGCTCGGCGGGGAGCTGTTTTTT	CASSILAGGLGGELFF
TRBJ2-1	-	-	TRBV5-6	TGTGCCAGCAGCCCCCTTCGAGAACGGTCCTACAATGAGCAGTTCTTC	CASSPLRERSYNEQFF
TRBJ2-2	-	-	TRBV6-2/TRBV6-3	TGTGCCAGCAGTTACATGGGCGTCAACGCCGGGGAGCTGTTTTTT	CASSYMGVNAGELFF
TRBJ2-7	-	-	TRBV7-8	TGTGCCAGCAGCGAGGGGGCGGGGCCGGGGTACGAGCAGTACTTC	CASSEGAGPGYEQYF
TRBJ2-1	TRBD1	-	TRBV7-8	TGTGCCAGCAGCTTAAGGGACAGGGGACCTTACAATGAGCAGTTCTTC	CASSLRDRGPYNEQFF
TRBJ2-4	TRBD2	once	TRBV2	TGTGCCAGCACCCCGCTTCCCCCCTTGGGACTAGCGGGAACCTACAAAAACATTCAGTACTTC	CASTPLPPLGLAGTYKNIQYF
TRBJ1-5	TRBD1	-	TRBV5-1	TGCGCCAGCAGCCCAGGGACAGGCAATCAGCCCCAGCATTTT	CASSPGTGNQPQHF
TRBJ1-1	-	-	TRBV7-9	TGTGCCAGCAGCTTACTTCCGACAAGGTACACTGAAGCTTTCTTT	CASSLLPTRYTEAFF
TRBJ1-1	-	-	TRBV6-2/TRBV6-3	TGTGCCAGCAGTTCTAACACTGAAGCTTTCTTT	CASSSNTEAFF
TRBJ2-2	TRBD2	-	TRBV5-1	TGCGCCAGCAGCTCGGGAGGCAGATTTACCGGGGAGCTGTTTTTT	CASSSGGRFTGELFF
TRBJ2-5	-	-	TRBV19	TGTGCCAGTAGTATAGGGGCAGCGGGAGAGACCCAGTACTTC	CASSIGAAGETQYF
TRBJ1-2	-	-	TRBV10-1	TGCGCCAGCAGTGAATCGGGAACCTATGGCTACACCTTC	CASSESGTYGYTF
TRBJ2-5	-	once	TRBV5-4	TGTGCCAGCAGCTTGGAGATGCGCCAAGAGACCCAGTACTTC	CASSLEMRQETQYF
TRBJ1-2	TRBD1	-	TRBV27	TGTGCCAGCAGTTTGCCGGGACAGGGAATATCTGGCTACACCTTC	CASSLPGQGISGYTF
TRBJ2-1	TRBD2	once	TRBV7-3	TGTGCCAGCAGCTTATGGATGAGCGGGAGGTCCTACAATGAGCAGTTCTTC	CASSLWMSGRSYNEQFF
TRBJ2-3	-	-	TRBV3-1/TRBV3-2	TGTGCCAGCAGCCGTCGGGGCACAGATACGCAGTATTTT	CASSRRGTDTQYF
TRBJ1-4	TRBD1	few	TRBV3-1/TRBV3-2	TGTGCCAGCAGCCAAGATCAGGACAGGGGGCGAAAACTGTTTTTT	CASSQDQDRGRKLFF
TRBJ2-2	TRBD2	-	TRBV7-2	TGTGCCAGCAGCTTAGCGGCGGCTAGCGGGGCCACTTTAGGGGAGCTGTTTTTT	CASSLAAASGATLGELFF
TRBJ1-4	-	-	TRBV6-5	TGTGCCAGCAGTTACCGGGGGGGATCTAATGAAAAACTGTTTTTT	CASSYRGGSNEKLFF
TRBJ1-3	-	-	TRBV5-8	TGTGCCAGCAGCTTGGCTACTTTATCTCTGGGAAACACCATATATTTT	CASSLATLSLGNTIYF
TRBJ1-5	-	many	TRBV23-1	TGCGCCAGCAGTCAGTGGACAGATAGCAATCAGCCCCAGCATTTT	CASSQWTDSNQPQHF
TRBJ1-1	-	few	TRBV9	TGTGCCAGCAGCGTCGAGGGTTACACTGAAGCTTTCTTT	CASSVEGYTEAFF